The T cell receptor (beta chain) described here comes from a study of T cells after yellow fever vaccination. Study-level information: Researchers used SMART-Seq v4 Ultra Low Input to prepare fractions that had low cell numbers. Findings of the study overall: Most clones from primary vaccination resurfaced after the booster (about 95% CD4, around 89% CD8). The bulk population could contribute abundant contaminating clonotypes to FACS-sorted repertoires.

TCR cDNA, made by 5'RACE template switching, carried an added universal primer site and UMIs. TCRdb ran MiXCR on the 5' RACE reads and lists one entry per CDR3 protein. This table holds hundreds of thousands of distinct CDR3 sequences, roughly 8.7% found once. This clonotype has more than one count but fewer than ten. Its matching antigen is unknown. The source of this sequence is a man aged 18 to 35 who received the YFV17D yellow fever vaccine. Sequencing was performed on PBMCs, taken on the day of the first yellow fever vaccination.

CDR3 protein: CASSQPTTAYEQYF. Here the CDR3 DNA reads TGCGCCAGCAGTCAACCAACGACAGCCTACGAGCAGTACTTC. The chain recombines TRBV23-1 with TRBJ2-7; a possible D gene is TRBD1 (5 bases). TRBV23-1 is an ORF for which the function is uncertain. CDR3 length equals 14 residues. Deletions cut 2 bases from V and 2 bases from J, with 10 bases between.